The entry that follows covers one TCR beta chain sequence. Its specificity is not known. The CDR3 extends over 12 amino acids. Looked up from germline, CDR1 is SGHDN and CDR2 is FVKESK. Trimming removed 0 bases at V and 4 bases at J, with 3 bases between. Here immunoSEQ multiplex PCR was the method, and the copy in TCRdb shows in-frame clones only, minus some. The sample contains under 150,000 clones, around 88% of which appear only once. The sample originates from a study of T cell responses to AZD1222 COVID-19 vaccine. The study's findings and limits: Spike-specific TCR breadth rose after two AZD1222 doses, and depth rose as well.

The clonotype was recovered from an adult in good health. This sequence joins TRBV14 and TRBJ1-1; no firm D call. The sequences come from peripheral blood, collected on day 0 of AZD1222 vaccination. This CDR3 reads CASSQDTTEAFF. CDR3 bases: TGTGCCAGCAGCCAAGATACCACTGAAGCTTTCTTT.